This T cell receptor beta chain was obtained from a study of CDR3 diversity in severe acne. TCRdb recomputed calls from the PCR reads with MiXCR, one row per CDR3 protein. The profile shows fewer than 100,000 distinct CDR3 sequences, approximately 51% of them singletons. This clonotype was detected many times. After removal of 7 bases from V and 7 bases from J, the junction contained 9 bases not matched to a gene. The length of the CDR3 is 15 residues. From germline, CDR1 is SGHRS and CDR2 YFSETQ. This clonotype originated in a male donor in good health, without acne. Sequencing was done on a sample of blood. V usage is TRBV5-1 and J usage is TRBJ1-4; TRBD1 matches 11 bases. The DNA of the CDR3 is TGCGCCAGCGATGGACAGGGGGCGCGATCTGAAAAACTGTTTTTT. Translated: CASDGQGARSEKLFF. Supplemented by reference TRBV5-1 and TRBJ1-4, the full variable domain reads KAGVTQTPRYLIKTRGQQVTLSCSPISGHRSVSWYQQTPGQGLQFLFEYFSETQRNKGNFPGRFSGRQFSNSRSEMNVSTLELGDSALYLCASDGQGARSEKLFFGSGTQLSVL.